This T cell receptor (beta chain) appears in the sequencing data of a study of T cell responses to AZD1222 COVID-19 vaccine. Study as a whole: Combined were second doses at about 4 or about 12 weeks. Study-wide results and limits: Spike-specific TCR depth and breadth grew after two AZD1222 doses. Clonal diversity was possibly underestimated; the donors were predominantly white British and more often female. The span of vaccine-associated CD4 TCRs extended across spike, with dominance at 160-218 and 743-854.

Remarks on this clone: Its specificity is not known.

The junction had 3 bases not matched to a gene; V was cut back by 1 base and J by 0 bases. This CDR3 is built from 15 residues. Germline loops: CDR1 MGHRA, CDR2 YSYEKL. Sequencing was performed with immunoSEQ multiplex PCR; in TCRdb, only in-frame clones are kept and a portion is missing. Of roughly 140,000 clones listed, approximately 90% were seen once; the top ten hold around 5%. The TCR comes from an adult in good health. The sample consisted of peripheral blood, taken on day 0 of AZD1222 vaccination. The rearrangement links TRBV4-1 to TRBJ2-7; 7 bases agree with TRBD2. CDR3 loop: CASSQGEGSSYEQYF. The CDR3 DNA follows: TGCGCCAGCAGCCAAGGGGAGGGAAGCTCCTACGAGCAGTACTTC.